The rows below give T cell receptor beta chains drawn from one sample of a study of long-term antiretroviral therapy in people with HIV. Sequenced by immunoSEQ multiplex PCR; TCRdb stores in-frame clones only, minus some. The data hold about 28,000 clones, with more than 90% observed a single time. Sample: unsorted PBMCs, taken roughly 6 years after starting antiretroviral therapy. The receptors here all came from a man aged 25-45 years with HIV. The CDR3 runs from the conserved cysteine through the conserved F or W.

j_gene: TRBJ1-3; v_gene: TRBV28; CDR3aa: CASTPFSGNTIYF
j_gene: TRBJ2-3; v_gene: TRBV6-5; CDR3aa: CASSPLAGGTDTQYF
j_gene: TRBJ2-4; v_gene: TRBV5-6; CDR3aa: CASSPRGSRAKNIQYF
j_gene: TRBJ2-2; v_gene: TRBV5-3; CDR3aa: CARSLPGRPTYTGELFF
j_gene: TRBJ1-2; v_gene: TRBV5-6; CDR3aa: CASSSPPGLSYGYTF
j_gene: TRBJ2-1; v_gene: TRBV29-1; CDR3aa: CSVGRSRGGNEQFF
j_gene: TRBJ2-7; v_gene: TRBV27; CDR3aa: CASKGQGLLSYEQYF
j_gene: TRBJ2-2; v_gene: TRBV4-1; CDR3aa: CASSHPKGEVGELFF
j_gene: TRBJ1-4; v_gene: TRBV5-1; CDR3aa: CASSPRTDNEKLFF
j_gene: TRBJ2-7; v_gene: TRBV4-2; CDR3aa: CASSQALGTVEQYF
j_gene: TRBJ2-1; v_gene: TRBV19; CDR3aa: CASSMWGSGVFNEQFF
j_gene: TRBJ2-7; v_gene: TRBV7-2; CDR3aa: CASSPRTGGGEQYF
j_gene: TRBJ2-1; v_gene: TRBV29-1; CDR3aa: CSAERLAGPYNEQFF
j_gene: TRBJ1-3; v_gene: TRBV30; CDR3aa: CAWRTGYGSGNTIYF
j_gene: TRBJ2-1; v_gene: TRBV4-3; CDR3aa: CASSQAAGEAYNEQFF
j_gene: TRBJ1-3; v_gene: TRBV5-1; CDR3aa: CASSLFGGSGNTIYF
j_gene: TRBJ1-6; v_gene: TRBV18; CDR3aa: CASSPRQGISYNSPLHF
j_gene: TRBJ1-1; v_gene: TRBV6-5; CDR3aa: CASSSRYDTEAFF
j_gene: TRBJ1-2; v_gene: TRBV19; CDR3aa: CASNDGGIANYGYTF
j_gene: TRBJ1-1; v_gene: TRBV28; CDR3aa: CASSHNGYTEAFF
j_gene: TRBJ2-1; v_gene: TRBV5-1; CDR3aa: CASSLADGYNEQFF
j_gene: TRBJ2-3; v_gene: TRBV7-2; CDR3aa: CASSSHTDTQYF
j_gene: TRBJ1-1; v_gene: TRBV29-1; CDR3aa: CSAEGARDTEAFF
j_gene: TRBJ1-2; v_gene: TRBV13; CDR3aa: CASSLRTQGGYTF
j_gene: TRBJ2-7; v_gene: TRBV19; CDR3aa: CASSLNREPYEQYF
j_gene: TRBJ2-3; v_gene: TRBV5-1; CDR3aa: CASSLGSGASTDTQYF
j_gene: TRBJ2-7; v_gene: TRBV7-8; CDR3aa: CASSFPGTAYEQYF
j_gene: TRBJ2-5; v_gene: TRBV14; CDR3aa: CASSQIISRQETQYF
j_gene: TRBJ2-2; v_gene: TRBV7-8; CDR3aa: CASSLTSVRNTGELFF
j_gene: TRBJ2-1; v_gene: TRBV4-2; CDR3aa: CASSQRGTGGNEQFF
j_gene: TRBJ1-3; v_gene: TRBV5-1; CDR3aa: CASTTGNGNTIYF
j_gene: TRBJ2-1; v_gene: TRBV7-2; CDR3aa: CASSLRRGGGDEQFF
j_gene: TRBJ1-6; v_gene: TRBV6-6; CDR3aa: CASSSPENSPLHF
j_gene: TRBJ2-7; v_gene: TRBV5-6; CDR3aa: CASSPGVGWDEQYF
j_gene: TRBJ2-7; v_gene: TRBV7-8; CDR3aa: CASTQRAASYEQYF
j_gene: TRBJ1-1; v_gene: TRBV27; CDR3aa: CASSTGNTEAFF
j_gene: TRBJ2-5; v_gene: TRBV7-9; CDR3aa: CASSEGQTRGETQYF
j_gene: TRBJ2-2; v_gene: TRBV4-1; CDR3aa: CASSQGPGNTGELFF
j_gene: TRBJ2-1; v_gene: TRBV9; CDR3aa: CASSVGGTGYRNEQFF
j_gene: TRBJ1-2; v_gene: TRBV5-1; CDR3aa: CASSLGSLDRAYGYTF
j_gene: TRBJ2-7; v_gene: TRBV4-2; CDR3aa: CASSQQRTAPDEQYF
j_gene: TRBJ1-2; v_gene: TRBV20-1; CDR3aa: CSASGYTF
j_gene: TRBJ2-7; v_gene: TRBV7-6; CDR3aa: CASSVRAGTDTYEQYF
j_gene: TRBJ2-2; v_gene: TRBV5-1; CDR3aa: CASSFGLAGSTGELFF
j_gene: TRBJ1-2; v_gene: TRBV10-1; CDR3aa: CASSKASNYGYTF
j_gene: TRBJ2-7; v_gene: TRBV9; CDR3aa: CASSPWTSGDPHEQYF
j_gene: TRBJ1-6; v_gene: TRBV7-6; CDR3aa: CASSLDARQGSPLHF
j_gene: TRBJ2-1; v_gene: TRBV9; CDR3aa: CASSLGPGRTNNEQFF
j_gene: TRBJ2-1; v_gene: TRBV7-9; CDR3aa: CASSFLGTSGYNEQFF
j_gene: TRBJ2-7; v_gene: TRBV5-8; CDR3aa: CASSWSRVPLYEQYF
j_gene: TRBJ2-7; v_gene: TRBV7-2; CDR3aa: CASSLSGLGQEQYF
j_gene: TRBJ2-5; v_gene: TRBV10-3; CDR3aa: CAISPGLAGVETQYF
j_gene: TRBJ2-5; v_gene: TRBV7-2; CDR3aa: CASSLQGQETQYF
j_gene: TRBJ1-1; v_gene: TRBV4-3; CDR3aa: CASSYTVNTEAFF
j_gene: TRBJ2-1; v_gene: TRBV19; CDR3aa: CASISGGAGYNEQFF
j_gene: TRBJ2-1; v_gene: TRBV9; CDR3aa: CASSVPERGMNEQFF
j_gene: TRBJ1-4; v_gene: TRBV30; CDR3aa: CAWTQGIQHATNEKLFF
j_gene: TRBJ2-1; v_gene: TRBV13; CDR3aa: CASSSGTGGGNEQFF
j_gene: TRBJ2-3; v_gene: TRBV13; CDR3aa: CASSAPGQGTDTQYF